The text below deals with one T cell receptor beta chain. TCRdb's copy holds only in-frame clones and misses some; the assay was immunoSEQ multiplex PCR. The table lists around 72,000 clones, approximately 80% of them singletons. This sample stems from a study of T cell responses to AZD1222 COVID-19 vaccine. CDR1 is SGDLS and CDR2 is YYNGEE in the germline V gene. The CDR3 is 15 amino acids. Trimming left V 2 bases short and J 6 bases short, with 12 bases between. The TCR sequence derives from an adult in good health. The rearrangement uses TRBV9 and TRBJ1-6, with D possibly matching TRBD1 (5 bases). The material was peripheral blood, obtained on day 0 of AZD1222 vaccination. The CDR3 protein is CASSVATGANSPLHF. CDR3 sequence (DNA): TGTGCCAGCAGCGTCGCCACAGGCGCTAATTCACCCCTCCACTTT.